This entry lists 4 T cell receptor beta chains sequenced from one sample in a study of technical replicates of blood from several donors. TCRdb's table, derived via immunoSEQ multiplex PCR, lists solely in-frame clones and lacks some. The repertoire has just over 60,000 clones, approximately 87% of them found once; the top ten carry around 4.9%. The sequenced sample consisted of PBMCs. These receptors originate from a human donor in good health. Some clones in this sample may be carry-over from other donors' samples.

CDR3 sequence (DNA): TGTGCCAGCAGCCCGGGACAGTTGCTATCCTACGAGCAGTACTTC. Its protein product is CASSPGQLLSYEQYF. The V and J genes are TRBV5-4 and TRBJ2-7; TRBD1 aligns across 7 bases. This CDR3 is 15 amino acids long. The trim removed 4 bases at V and 1 base at J, leaving 8 bases unmatched. Germline V gene sequence: CDR1 SGHNT, CDR2 YYREEE (reference sequence). The whole variable domain, remainder taken from reference TRBV5-4 and TRBJ2-7, is ETGVTQSPTHLIKTRGQQVTLRCSSQSGHNTVSWYQQALGQGPQFIFQYYREEENGRGNFPPRFSGLQFPNYSSELNVNALELDDSALYLCASSPGQLLSYEQYFGPGTRLTVT.

This clone was counted a few times. This sequence joins TRBV15 and TRBJ2-1, with 9 bases identical to TRBD2. Trimming took 3 bases from V and 8 from J; bases not matched to a gene: 2. The CDR3 spans 13 residues. Germline V gene data show CDR1 as LNHNV and CDR2 as YYDKDF (reference sequence). The CDR3 DNA follows: TGTGCCACCAGCAGGCGGGGGGGGTATGAGCAGTTCTTC. Its protein product is CATSRRGGYEQFF.

This chain links TRBV6-5 with TRBJ2-7, with TRBD2 as a possible D gene (6 bases). Per the germline V gene, CDR1 is MNHEY and CDR2 is SVGAGI. Trimming shortened V by 0 bases and J by 0 bases, and 9 bases separated the two germline ends. There are 15 residues in the CDR3. The CDR3 sequence: CASSYSTGLSYEQYF. The CDR3 nucleotides are TGTGCCAGCAGTTACTCGACGGGACTCTCCTACGAGCAGTACTTC.

The chain couples TRBV6-1 to TRBJ2-7; TRBD2 is a possible D gene (6 bases). Germline CDR1 and CDR2: MNHNS and SASEGT. CDR3 length: 14 amino acids. Trimming pared 3 bases from V and 4 bases from J, leaving 13 bases between. The CDR3 nucleotides are TGTGCCAGCAGTGATGAGGAGGGCCCGTACGAGCAGTACTTC. Translation gives CASSDEEGPYEQYF.